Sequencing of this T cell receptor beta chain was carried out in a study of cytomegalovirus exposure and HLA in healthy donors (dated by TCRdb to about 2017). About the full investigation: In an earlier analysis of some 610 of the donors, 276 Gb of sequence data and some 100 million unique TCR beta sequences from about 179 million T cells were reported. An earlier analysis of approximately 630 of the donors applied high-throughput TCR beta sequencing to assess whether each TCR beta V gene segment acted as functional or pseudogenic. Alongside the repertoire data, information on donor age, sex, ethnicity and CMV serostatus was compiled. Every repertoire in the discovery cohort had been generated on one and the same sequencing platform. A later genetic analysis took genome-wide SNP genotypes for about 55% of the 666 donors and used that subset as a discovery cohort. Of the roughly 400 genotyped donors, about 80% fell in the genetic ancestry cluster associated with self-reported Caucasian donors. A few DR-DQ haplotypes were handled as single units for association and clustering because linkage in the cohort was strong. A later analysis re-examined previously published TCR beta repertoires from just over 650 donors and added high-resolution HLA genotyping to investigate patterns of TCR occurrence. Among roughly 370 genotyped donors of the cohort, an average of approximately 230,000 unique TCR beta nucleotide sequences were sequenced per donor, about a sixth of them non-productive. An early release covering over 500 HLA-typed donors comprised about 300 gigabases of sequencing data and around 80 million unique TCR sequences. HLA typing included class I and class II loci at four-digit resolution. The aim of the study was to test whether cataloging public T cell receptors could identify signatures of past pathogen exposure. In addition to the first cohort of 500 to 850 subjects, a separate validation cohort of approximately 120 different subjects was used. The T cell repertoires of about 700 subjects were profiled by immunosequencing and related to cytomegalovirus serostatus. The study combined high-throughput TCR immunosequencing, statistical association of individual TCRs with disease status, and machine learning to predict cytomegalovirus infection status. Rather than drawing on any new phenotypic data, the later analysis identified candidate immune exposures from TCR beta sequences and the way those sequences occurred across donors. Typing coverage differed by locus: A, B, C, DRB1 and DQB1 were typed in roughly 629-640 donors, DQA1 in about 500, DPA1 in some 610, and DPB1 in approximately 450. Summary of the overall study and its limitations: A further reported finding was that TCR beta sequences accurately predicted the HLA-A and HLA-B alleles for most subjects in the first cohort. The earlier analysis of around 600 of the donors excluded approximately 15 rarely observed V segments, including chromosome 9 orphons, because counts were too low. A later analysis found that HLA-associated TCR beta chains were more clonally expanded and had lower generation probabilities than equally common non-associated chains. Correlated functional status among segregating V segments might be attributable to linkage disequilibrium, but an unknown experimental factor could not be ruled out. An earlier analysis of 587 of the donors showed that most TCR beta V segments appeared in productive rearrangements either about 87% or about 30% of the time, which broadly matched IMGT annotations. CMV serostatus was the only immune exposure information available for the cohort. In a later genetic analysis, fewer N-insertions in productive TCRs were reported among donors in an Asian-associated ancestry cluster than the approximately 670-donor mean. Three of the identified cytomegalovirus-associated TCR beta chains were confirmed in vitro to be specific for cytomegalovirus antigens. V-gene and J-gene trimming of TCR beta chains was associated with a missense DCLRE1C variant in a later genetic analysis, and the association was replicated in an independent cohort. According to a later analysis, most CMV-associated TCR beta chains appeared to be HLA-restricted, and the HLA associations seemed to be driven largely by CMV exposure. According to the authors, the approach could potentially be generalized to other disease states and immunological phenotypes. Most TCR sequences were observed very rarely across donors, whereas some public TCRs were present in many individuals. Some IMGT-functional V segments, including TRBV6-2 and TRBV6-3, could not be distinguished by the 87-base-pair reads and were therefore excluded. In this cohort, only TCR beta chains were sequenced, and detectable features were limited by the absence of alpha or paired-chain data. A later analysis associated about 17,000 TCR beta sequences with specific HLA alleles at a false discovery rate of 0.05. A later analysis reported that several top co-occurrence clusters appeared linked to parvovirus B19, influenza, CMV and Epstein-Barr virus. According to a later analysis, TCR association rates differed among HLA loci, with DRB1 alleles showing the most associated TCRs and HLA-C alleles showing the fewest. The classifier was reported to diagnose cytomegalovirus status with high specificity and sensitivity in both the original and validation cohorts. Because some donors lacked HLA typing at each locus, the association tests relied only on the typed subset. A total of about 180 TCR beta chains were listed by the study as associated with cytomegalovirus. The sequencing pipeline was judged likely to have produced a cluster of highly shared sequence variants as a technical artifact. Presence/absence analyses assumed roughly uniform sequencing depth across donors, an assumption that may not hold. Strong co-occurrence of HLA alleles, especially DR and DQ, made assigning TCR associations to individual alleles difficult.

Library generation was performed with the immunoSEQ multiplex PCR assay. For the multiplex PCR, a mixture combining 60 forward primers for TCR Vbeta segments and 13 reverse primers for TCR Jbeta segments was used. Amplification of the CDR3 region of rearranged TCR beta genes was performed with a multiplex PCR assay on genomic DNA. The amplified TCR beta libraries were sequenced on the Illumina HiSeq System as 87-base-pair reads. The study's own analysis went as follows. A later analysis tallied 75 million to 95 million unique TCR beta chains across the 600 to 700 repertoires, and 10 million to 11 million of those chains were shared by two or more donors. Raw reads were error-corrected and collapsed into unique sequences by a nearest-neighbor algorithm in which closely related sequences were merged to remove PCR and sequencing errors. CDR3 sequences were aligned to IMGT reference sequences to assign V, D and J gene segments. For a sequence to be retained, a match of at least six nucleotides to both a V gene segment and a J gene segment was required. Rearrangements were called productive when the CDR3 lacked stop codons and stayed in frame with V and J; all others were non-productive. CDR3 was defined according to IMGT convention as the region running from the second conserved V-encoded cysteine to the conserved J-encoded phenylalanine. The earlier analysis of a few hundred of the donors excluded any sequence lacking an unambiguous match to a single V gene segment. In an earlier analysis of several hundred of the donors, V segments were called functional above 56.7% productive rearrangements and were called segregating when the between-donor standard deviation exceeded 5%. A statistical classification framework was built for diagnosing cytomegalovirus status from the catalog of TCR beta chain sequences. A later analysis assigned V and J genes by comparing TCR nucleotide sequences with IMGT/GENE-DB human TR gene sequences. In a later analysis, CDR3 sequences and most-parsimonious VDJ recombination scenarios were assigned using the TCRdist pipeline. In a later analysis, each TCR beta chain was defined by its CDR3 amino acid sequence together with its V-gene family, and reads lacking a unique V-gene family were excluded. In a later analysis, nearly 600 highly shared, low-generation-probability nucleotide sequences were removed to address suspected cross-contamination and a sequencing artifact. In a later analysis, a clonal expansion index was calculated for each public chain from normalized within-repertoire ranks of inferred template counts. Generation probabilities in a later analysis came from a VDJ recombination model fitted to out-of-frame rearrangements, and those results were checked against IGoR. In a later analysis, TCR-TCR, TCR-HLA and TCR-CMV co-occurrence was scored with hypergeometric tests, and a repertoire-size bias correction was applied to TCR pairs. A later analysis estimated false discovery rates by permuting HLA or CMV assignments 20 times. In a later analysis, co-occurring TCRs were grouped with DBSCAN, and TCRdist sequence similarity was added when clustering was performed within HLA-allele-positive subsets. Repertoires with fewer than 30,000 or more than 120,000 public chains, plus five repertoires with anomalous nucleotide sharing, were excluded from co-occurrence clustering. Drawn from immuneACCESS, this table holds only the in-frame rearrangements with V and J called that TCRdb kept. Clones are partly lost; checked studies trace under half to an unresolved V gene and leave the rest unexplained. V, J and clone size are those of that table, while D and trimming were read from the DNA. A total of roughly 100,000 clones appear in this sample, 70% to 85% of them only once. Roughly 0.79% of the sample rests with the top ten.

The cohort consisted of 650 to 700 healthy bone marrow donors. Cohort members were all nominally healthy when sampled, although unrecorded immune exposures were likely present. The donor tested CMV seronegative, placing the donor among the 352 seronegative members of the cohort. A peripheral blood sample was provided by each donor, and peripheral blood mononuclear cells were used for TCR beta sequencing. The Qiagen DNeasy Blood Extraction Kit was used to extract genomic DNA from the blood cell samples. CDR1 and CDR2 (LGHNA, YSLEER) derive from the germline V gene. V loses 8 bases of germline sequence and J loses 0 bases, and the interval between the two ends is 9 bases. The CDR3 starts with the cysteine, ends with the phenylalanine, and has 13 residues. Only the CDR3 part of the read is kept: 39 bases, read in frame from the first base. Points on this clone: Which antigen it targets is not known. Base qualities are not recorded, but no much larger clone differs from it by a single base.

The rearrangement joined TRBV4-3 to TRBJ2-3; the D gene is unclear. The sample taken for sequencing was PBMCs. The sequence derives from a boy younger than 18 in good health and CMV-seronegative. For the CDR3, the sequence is CASSLTSTDTQYF. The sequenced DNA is TGCGCCAGCTCCCTAACTAGCACAGATACGCAGTATTTT.